This TCR beta chain derives from a study of CD8+CD57+ T cells in acquired aplastic anemia. About the study: The mean DNA yield obtained from sorted CD4+ and CD8+ cells came to 3 to 3.5 ug. Study-level results: A set of about 30 CD8+ CDR3 sequences was shared between patients and controls, and these sequences appeared highly expressed in patients.

This clonotype turned up a few times. Its cognate antigen is unknown. Trimming left V 2 bases short and J 5 bases short, with 12 bases between. Per germline, CDR1 LNHDA and CDR2 SQIVND (reference sequence). The CDR3 totals 15 residues. The study profiled TCR beta VDJ and CDR3 using genomic DNA as template. TCRdb re-called the reads with MiXCR, one entry per CDR3 protein. The sample contains fewer than 200,000 distinct CDR3 sequences, roughly 45% of which appear only once. This sequence originates from a human donor in good health. This chain joins TRBV19 and TRBJ1-4, with D unresolved. Material for sequencing was sorted CD4+, CD8+, or CD8+CD57+ T cells (not recorded which) from PBMCs. Written as DNA, the CDR3 is TGTGCCAGTAGTATACTTGCCAACCAAAATGAAAAACTGTTTTTT. Translated: CASSILANQNEKLFF.